These T cell receptor beta chains were read from a single sample in a study of T cell repertoires in cytomegalovirus infection. TCRdb called the reads again in MiXCR, with one record for every CDR3 protein. The sample has 680,000 or so distinct CDR3 sequences, roughly 35% seen once. Sequenced: PBMCs. The receptor source for this set is a human donor in good health (CMV status not recorded). Some clones in this sample may be carry-over from other donors' samples. The CDR3 runs from the conserved cysteine through the conserved F or W. Each record gives: clone size, J gene, V gene, D gene, CDR3 length, CDR3 DNA, CDR3 protein. A D gene is named only where the DNA matches it firmly. Clone size, where shown, is once, few, many, or a class for clones that have expanded.

many	TRBJ2-1	TRBV7-8	TRBD2	15	TGTGCCAGCAGCTGGATAGCGGGAGGGCACTATGAGCAGTTCTTC	CASSWIAGGHYEQFF
NA	TRBJ1-3	TRBV7-8	TRBD1	15	TGTGCCAGCAGCTTTCCCTTGGACAGGGTGGGCACCATATATTTT	CASSFPLDRVGTIYF
NA	TRBJ2-1	TRBV20-1	TRBD2	13	TGCAGACCCGGGACTAGCGGGACCAATGAGCAGTTCTTC	CRPGTSGTNEQFF
NA	TRBJ2-5	TRBV12-3/TRBV12-4	TRBD1	13	TGTGCCAGCACCGGACAGGTTCGAGAGACCCAGTACTTC	CASTGQVRETQYF
few	TRBJ1-1	TRBV10-3	TRBD1	13	TGTGCCATCAGGGGACAGGAGAACACTGAAGCTTTCTTT	CAIRGQENTEAFF
NA	TRBJ1-3	TRBV5-6	NA	16	TGTGCCAGCAGCGGGGGGGGACTTGTAATTGGAAACACCATATATTTT	CASSGGGLVIGNTIYF
few	TRBJ2-5	TRBV20-1	NA	13	TGCAGTGCTAGTTCAGGCCTGGGAGAGACCCAGTACTTC	CSASSGLGETQYF
few	TRBJ1-2	TRBV27	TRBD1	15	TGTGCCAGCAGTCCAGGACAGGCGCGTAACTATGGCTACACCTTC	CASSPGQARNYGYTF
few	TRBJ2-2	TRBV28	NA	14	TGTGCCAGCAGTTTTAATTGGAAGGCCGGGGAGCTGTTTTTT	CASSFNWKAGELFF
few	TRBJ2-4	TRBV28	TRBD2	13	TGTGCCAGCAGTTTACGGGGGGATTACATTCAGTACTTC	CASSLRGDYIQYF
few	TRBJ2-1	TRBV5-1	NA	15	TGCGCCAGCAGCATTGGTTTACTTTCCTACAATGAGCAGTTCTTC	CASSIGLLSYNEQFF
NA	TRBJ2-1	TRBV7-3	NA	14	TGTGCCAGCAGTCCCCAAGCTACGGTAAATGAGCAGTTCTTC	CASSPQATVNEQFF
NA	TRBJ2-1	TRBV6-2/TRBV6-3	NA	15	TGTGCCAGCACCAAACTATCTAGGAGCCTCAATGAGCAGTTCTTC	CASTKLSRSLNEQFF
NA	TRBJ1-2	TRBV7-9	NA	14	TGTGCCAGCAGCTTAAGTCGGCCGCCAAATGGCTACACCTTC	CASSLSRPPNGYTF
NA	TRBJ2-7	TRBV18	NA	15	TGTGCCAGCTCACCACCGGAGTTAGGGCGCTACGAGCAGTACTTC	CASSPPELGRYEQYF
few	TRBJ2-7	TRBV6-5	NA	15	TGTGCCAGCAGAACCATTCACAGGAGTAACTACGAGCAGTACTTC	CASRTIHRSNYEQYF
few	TRBJ1-2	TRBV20-1	NA	18	TGCAGTGCTAGAGATACGGGGACGGGACTTTTAGCTAACTATGGCTACACCTTC	CSARDTGTGLLANYGYTF
NA	TRBJ2-2	TRBV2	NA	16	TGTGCCAGCAGGCCGGCGGGTAATCGTGGCACCGGGGAGCTGTTTTTT	CASRPAGNRGTGELFF
few	TRBJ1-3	TRBV6-5	NA	15	TGTGCCAGCAGTTACTCATGGGGCTCTGGAAACACCATATATTTT	CASSYSWGSGNTIYF
few	TRBJ2-7	TRBV28	NA	16	TGTGCCAGCAGTTTAGTACGGGGAGGTGGGGTGGACGAGCAGTACTTC	CASSLVRGGGVDEQYF
few	TRBJ2-1	TRBV19	NA	15	TGTGCCACTAGTATTGTTGCGGGACGGGGCAATGAGCAGTTCTTC	CATSIVAGRGNEQFF
once	TRBJ2-2	TRBV14	NA	14	TGTGCCAGCAGCCGAAGCAGGGTCTCCGGGGAGCTGTTTTTT	CASSRSRVSGELFF
few	TRBJ2-7	TRBV7-2	TRBD1	12	TGTGCCAGCAGCCGACAGGGGCCCGAGCAGTACTTC	CASSRQGPEQYF
many	TRBJ1-5	TRBV20-1	TRBD1	15	TGCAGTACCACGCGAGGACAGGGGCCTGATCAGCCCCAGCATTTT	CSTTRGQGPDQPQHF
NA	TRBJ1-2	TRBV5-1	NA	13	TGCGCCAGCAGCTTGGCCATAGGAGACGGCTACACCTTC	CASSLAIGDGYTF
NA	TRBJ2-3	TRBV20-1	NA	12	TGCAGCCCCAGAGATTCCGTAGATACGCAGTATTTT	CSPRDSVDTQYF
NA	TRBJ2-5	TRBV5-6	NA	13	TGTGCCAGCAGCTTGTCAGCGCAAGAGACCCAGTACTTC	CASSLSAQETQYF
few	TRBJ2-7	TRBV6-8	TRBD2	13	TGTGCCAGTGGACTAGCTGAAAGCTACGAGCAGTACTTC	CASGLAESYEQYF
NA	TRBJ2-7	TRBV7-2	NA	13	TGTGCCAGCAGACCGCCGGGACCGCGGGCCCAAACGTTC	CASRPPGPRAQTF
many	TRBJ1-1	TRBV6-6	NA	15	TGTGCCAGCAGTTACGACAGCCACCGTGATACTGAAGCTTTCTTT	CASSYDSHRDTEAFF
few	TRBJ1-1	TRBV12-3/TRBV12-4	NA	14	TGTGCCAGCAGTTCGACGGACTGGAACACTGAAGCTTTCTTT	CASSSTDWNTEAFF
NA	TRBJ1-1	TRBV3-1	TRBD1	17	TGTGCCAGCAGCCCCGTCCCGGGACAGGGGTGGGCGACTGAAGCTTTCTTT	CASSPVPGQGWATEAFF
NA	TRBJ2-3	TRBV2	NA	15	TGTGCCAGCTCCAGCGGCCCCACCACCCCAGATACGCAGTATTTT	CASSSGPTTPDTQYF
NA	TRBJ2-1	TRBV25-1	NA	15	TGTGCCAGCAGTGGACGGGACTTCATTGCGGATGAGCAGTTCTTC	CASSGRDFIADEQFF
few	TRBJ2-7	TRBV28	NA	14	TGTGCCAGCAGTTTAGGACGGAGTTCGGGGGAGCAGTACTTC	CASSLGRSSGEQYF
NA	TRBJ2-7	TRBV27	TRBD1	15	TGTGCCAGCCGATCTCTCGGACAGGGGAAAGGCGAGCAGTACTTC	CASRSLGQGKGEQYF
NA	TRBJ2-4	TRBV28	NA	11	TGTGCCAGCAGAGGCAAAAACATTCAGTACTTC	CASRGKNIQYF
NA	TRBJ1-1	TRBV28	NA	15	TGTGCCAGCAGCCTCGCCGGAGCGGTCGACACTGAAGCTTTCTTT	CASSLAGAVDTEAFF
few	TRBJ2-1	TRBV20-1	NA	13	TGCAGTGCTAGTCGTCTTGGGAACAATGAGCAGTTCTTC	CSASRLGNNEQFF
NA	TRBJ1-2	TRBV4-1	NA	16	TGCGCCAGCAGCCAGGGTCCGTCCAGGGGAGGCTATGGCTACACCTTC	CASSQGPSRGGYGYTF
NA	TRBJ2-2	TRBV6-2/TRBV6-3	TRBD1	19	TGTGCCAGCACCCTCACTACTGCGTCAGGACAGGGGGTCACCGGGGAGCTGTTTTTT	CASTLTTASGQGVTGELFF
NA	TRBJ2-7	TRBV25-1	NA	12	TGTGCCAGCAGTTCCGGGTTCAGGGAGCAGTACTTC	CASSSGFREQYF
NA	TRBJ2-2	TRBV7-3	TRBD2	14	TGTGCCAGTAATAGCGGGGGGAACACCGGGGAGCTGTTTTTT	CASNSGGNTGELFF
NA	TRBJ2-7	TRBV5-6	NA	14	TGTGCCAGCAGGGGGACCGGGACGTCCTACGAGCAGTACTTC	CASRGTGTSYEQYF
NA	TRBJ2-7	TRBV6-6	NA	14	TGTGCCAGCAGTTACTCGAACGGACCCTACGAGCAGTACTTC	CASSYSNGPYEQYF
NA	TRBJ2-7	TRBV5-1	NA	16	TGCGCCAGCAGCTTGGTAGGGCCCGGGGCCCCCTACGAGCAGTACTTC	CASSLVGPGAPYEQYF
NA	TRBJ2-1	TRBV5-6	NA	13	TGTGCCAGCAGCTTGGACACAAACAATGAGCAGTTCTTC	CASSLDTNNEQFF
few	TRBJ1-5	TRBV10-3	NA	13	TGTGCCATCAGAGAGTCCCTGGGGCAGCCCCAGCATTTT	CAIRESLGQPQHF
few	TRBJ2-3	TRBV5-1	NA	15	TGCGCCAGCAGCTTGAGGGGCGTAGACACAGATACGCAGTATTTT	CASSLRGVDTDTQYF
NA	TRBJ1-2	TRBV19	TRBD1	16	TGTGCCAGTAGCATAACCGGGACAGGGGGAAGTAGCGGCTACACCTTC	CASSITGTGGSSGYTF
NA	TRBJ2-2	TRBV7-7	NA	14	TGTGCTAGCAGCTTAAGTCTAGGGGCCGGGGAGCTGTTTTTT	CASSLSLGAGELFF
NA	TRBJ2-1	TRBV29-1	NA	10	TGCAGCGTTGGCCACAATGAGCAGTTCTTC	CSVGHNEQFF
many	TRBJ1-5	TRBV7-6	NA	15	TGTGCCAGCAGCCTCGGGACAAAGAAAAATCAGCCCCAGCATTTT	CASSLGTKKNQPQHF
many	TRBJ2-1	TRBV7-2	TRBD2	15	TGTGCCAGCAGCGTGGGACTAGCGGATTACAATGAGCAGTTCTTC	CASSVGLADYNEQFF